These 26 T cell receptor beta chains share one sample of origin, sequenced in a study of cytomegalovirus exposure and HLA in healthy donors. The primer mix had 60 Vbeta and 13 Jbeta primers. The data were produced by immunoSEQ multiplex PCR, yet TCRdb's version contains in-frame clones alone and is incomplete. The sample includes 210,000 or so clones, over 65% of them seen just once. Sequencing was performed on PBMCs. The receptors were sampled from a man aged 35-49 years in good health and CMV-seronegative.

This clone occurred once. The V and J genes are TRBV27 and TRBJ2-5; D unresolved. V shed 2 bases and J shed 5 bases, with 9 bases lying between them. The CDR3 spans 13 residues. Germline V CDR1 and CDR2: MNHEY, SMNVEV (reference sequence). As DNA, the CDR3 is TGTGCCAGCAGTTTAATCCCCAGGGAGACCCAGTACTTC. It yields the protein CASSLIPRETQYF.

The rearrangement uses TRBV11-3 and TRBJ2-1, with 12 bases identical to TRBD2. The V gene's germline CDR1 is SGHNT and CDR2 YENEEA. The length of the CDR3 is 15 residues. With 1 base clipped from V and 8 bases from J, the junction kept 3 bases outside the gene matches. The CDR3 region has the DNA TGTGCCAGCAGCTTAGGACTAGCGGGAGTGGATGAGCAGTTCTTC. Amino acids: CASSLGLAGVDEQFF.

This chain links TRBV29-1 with TRBJ2-1; 7 bases match TRBD1. Germline V gives CDR1 SQVTM, CDR2 ANQGSEA. J gave up 4 bases and V 4 bases, and 13 bases lay outside the gene matches. The CDR3 sequence is 16 residues long. The CDR3 DNA follows: TGCAGCGTTGGGGCCACACCGGGACAGCCTTACAATGAGCAGTTCTTC. It encodes CSVGATPGQPYNEQFF.

This chain links TRBV6-5 with TRBJ1-1; perhaps TRBD1 as D (5 bases). V was shortened by 7 bases and J by 1 base, with 16 bases between the two germline ends. CDR3 length: 15 residues. Germline V gene sequence: CDR1 MNHEY, CDR2 SVGAGI. The CDR3 bases are TGTGCCAGCACCAGAAGGGGAATGGGGAACACTGAAGCTTTCTTT. This translates into CASTRRGMGNTEAFF.

V usage is TRBV9 and J usage is TRBJ1-5; the match to TRBD1 covers 7 bases. Germline trimming cut 4 bases from V and 1 base from J; bases unmatched to any gene: 5. From germline, CDR1 is SGDLS and CDR2 YYNGEE. This CDR3 spans 15 amino acids. The CDR3 nucleotides read TGTGCCAGCAGCTCCGGACAGGACAGCAATCAGCCCCAGCATTTT. This translates into CASSSGQDSNQPQHF. The full variable domain, in which reference TRBV9 and TRBJ1-5 provide the parts outside the CDR3, is DSGVTQTPKHLITATGQRVTLRCSPRSGDLSVYWYQQSLDQGLQFLIQYYNGEERAKGNILERFSAQQFPDLHSELNLSSLELGDSALYFCASSSGQDSNQPQHFGDGTRLSIL.

This clone was seen a single time. The chain couples TRBV7-9 to TRBJ2-1; maybe TRBD1 (6 bases). Germline V gene sequence: CDR1 SEHNR, CDR2 FQNEAQ (reference sequence). This CDR3 contains 14 residues. V was clipped by 2 bases and J by 8 bases, with 13 bases between them. Here the CDR3 DNA reads TGTGCCAGCAGCTTATCAGGGACAAGCCATGAGCAGTTCTTC. Its protein is CASSLSGTSHEQFF.

V usage is TRBV5-8 and J usage is TRBJ1-5, with unresolved D. This CDR3 comprises 15 residues. Trimming took 1 base from V and 3 from J, leaving 11 bases between them. The V gene's germline CDR1 is SGHTS and CDR2 YDEGEE. CDR3: CASSLLGSNNQPQHF. The CDR3 DNA follows: TGTGCCAGCAGCTTGCTGGGCAGCAACAATCAGCCCCAGCATTTT.

The chain employs TRBV7-9 and TRBJ1-5; 7 nucleotides match TRBD1. From germline, CDR1 is SEHNR and CDR2 FQNEAQ (reference sequence). The CDR3 is 16 residues long. The V segment lost 4 bases and the J segment 3 bases; nucleotides outside the gene matches: 9. The CDR3, as DNA: TGTGCCAGCAGCTCGTCCCGGGACAGCCACAATCAGCCCCAGCATTTT. Protein product: CASSSSRDSHNQPQHF.

J is TRBJ2-7 and V is TRBV5-4; 8 nucleotides align to TRBD2. The CDR3 spans 16 residues. V dropped 0 bases and J dropped 0; count of bases not matched to a gene: 5. The V gene's germline CDR1 is SGHNT and CDR2 YYREEE (reference sequence). The CDR3: CASSLAGTSVSYEQYF. In nucleotides, the CDR3 is TGTGCCAGCAGCTTGGCCGGGACTAGTGTCTCCTACGAGCAGTACTTC.

The chain carries TRBV4-3 and TRBJ1-5; 8 positions match TRBD1. The germline V gene has CDR1 LGHNA and CDR2 YSLEER. Unmatched junction bases numbered 6, after V lost 4 bases and J lost 1 base. The CDR3 loop spans 16 amino acids. CDR3 sequence (DNA): TGCGCCAGCAGCCCGGAGACAGGGGCGAGCAATCAGCCCCAGCATTTT. Its protein is CASSPETGASNQPQHF.

This chain uses TRBV7-3 with TRBJ2-1; D is possibly TRBD1 (6 bases). V dropped 5 bases and J dropped 9 bases, with 14 bases sitting between them. This CDR3 is built from 13 residues. Germline values: CDR1 SGHTA, CDR2 FQGTGA. CDR3: CASSPRTVGEQFF. The CDR3 DNA reads TGTGCCAGCAGCCCAAGGACAGTCGGTGAGCAGTTCTTC.

The chain employs TRBV9 and TRBJ2-7, with D perhaps TRBD1 (6 bases). Per the germline V gene, CDR1 is SGDLS and CDR2 is YYNGEE. Trimming removed 4 bases from V and 7 bases from J, with 15 bases in between. The CDR3 is 13 residues long. Here the CDR3 DNA reads TGTGCCAGCAGCCCGGGACACTCCTGGGAGCAGTACTTC. It specifies CASSPGHSWEQYF.

This clone was detected only once. The rearrangement uses TRBV6-1 and TRBJ2-1, with 8 bases lining up with TRBD2. This CDR3 has 15 residues. V was pared by 2 bases and J by 8 bases, with 8 bases of the junction left unmatched. Germline CDR1 and CDR2: MNHNS and SASEGT. Written as DNA, the CDR3 is TGTGCCAGCAGTGAAAGAGGACTAGCAAGGTATGAGCAGTTCTTC. Protein product: CASSERGLARYEQFF.

The chain uses TRBV6-5 and TRBJ2-7; D is possibly TRBD1 (5 bases). CDR3 size: 14 residues. Germline values: CDR1 MNHEY, CDR2 SVGAGI. Trimming left V 8 bases short and J 1 base short, with 15 bases between. CDR3: CASAGNSPSYEQYF. The DNA for the CDR3 is TGTGCCAGCGCAGGGAATTCCCCTTCCTACGAGCAGTACTTC.

The rearrangement joins TRBV7-6 to TRBJ2-2; 8 bases agree with TRBD2. J lost 4 bases, V lost 3 bases, and 4 bases had no gene match. Germline CDR1 is SGHVS and CDR2 is FNYEAQ. The CDR3 length is 15 residues. The CDR3 protein is CASSLVAGTTGELFF. As DNA, the CDR3 is TGTGCCAGCAGCTTGGTAGCGGGGACCACCGGGGAGCTGTTTTTT.

The V and J genes are TRBV7-3 and TRBJ2-6; a weak D match, TRBD2 (6 bases). V was clipped by 5 bases and J by 2 bases, with 13 bases between them. Germline lookup yields CDR1 SGHTA and CDR2 FQGTGA. The CDR3 length is 16 residues. The CDR3 sequence is CASSIRPGAGANVLTF. As DNA, the CDR3 is TGTGCCAGCAGCATCCGTCCGGGGGCTGGGGCCAACGTCCTGACTTTC.

The V and J genes are TRBV19 and TRBJ2-3; TRBD1 matches at 11 bases. The J segment lost 6 bases and the V segment lost 5 bases, leaving 10 bases of the junction unmatched. From germline, CDR1 is LNHDA and CDR2 SQIVND (reference sequence). The CDR3 has 16 residues. CDR3 nucleotides: TGTGCCAGTAGTGGATCCGGGACAGGGGGAATGGATACGCAGTATTTT. It yields the protein CASSGSGTGGMDTQYF.

The gene calls are TRBV27 and TRBJ1-4; D is perhaps TRBD1 (6 bases). Germline V gene data show CDR1 as MNHEY and CDR2 as SMNVEV (reference sequence). This CDR3 is built from 14 residues. V was cut by 5 bases and J by 9 bases, with 16 bases left in between. The CDR3 loop reads CASSPQGLRKKLFF. The CDR3 bases are TGTGCCAGCAGTCCTCAGGGGCTGAGGAAAAAACTGTTTTTT.

This chain connects TRBV5-1 to TRBJ2-3; TRBD2 agrees at 8 bases. Germline CDR1 reads SGHRS; CDR2 reads YFSETQ. V lost 1 base and J lost 3; bases outside the gene matches: 4. CDR3 length equals 15 residues. In DNA, the CDR3 is TGCGCCAGCAGCTTGAGTAGCGGGGTTACAGATACGCAGTATTTT. Encoded protein: CASSLSSGVTDTQYF.

The chain carries TRBV27 and TRBJ2-3, with D possibly being TRBD2 (6 bases). This CDR3 region has 14 residues. Germline V gives CDR1 MNHEY, CDR2 SMNVEV (reference sequence). V was cut by 9 bases and J by 0 bases, with 13 bases left in between. The CDR3 reads CASQSGHSTDTQYF. DNA of the CDR3: TGTGCCAGTCAAAGCGGGCATAGCACAGATACGCAGTATTTT.

In this sample, this clone turned up a few times. The gene calls are TRBV7-2 and TRBJ1-2; tentative D call: TRBD1 (6 bases). V lost 4 bases and J 4 bases, leaving 19 bases between the germline ends. CDR3 size: 16 residues. The germline V gene encodes CDR1 SGHTA and CDR2 FQGNSA. CDR3 amino acids: CASSSTGTRRAYGYTF. Here the CDR3 DNA reads TGTGCCAGCAGCTCAACAGGGACCAGACGGGCCTATGGCTACACCTTC.

The chain links TRBV6-1 to TRBJ2-7; D not certain. Trimming took 4 bases from V and 0 from J, leaving 7 bases between them. The CDR3 covers 13 residues. The germline gives CDR1 MNHNS, CDR2 SASEGT. CDR3 in DNA: TGTGCCAGCAGTGGAGTGAGCTCCTACGAGCAGTACTTC. The encoded protein is CASSGVSSYEQYF.

This clone has just a few counts. CDR3 coding DNA: TGTGCCAGCAGCGTCCTTATGAACACTGAAGCTTTCTTT. Protein product: CASSVLMNTEAFF. V and J are TRBV7-2 and TRBJ1-1; D is ambiguous. CDR1 and CDR2 (germline): SGHTA, FQGNSA. V dropped 5 bases and J dropped 0 bases, with 7 bases sitting between them. The CDR3 totals 13 residues.

The chain employs TRBV19 and TRBJ1-5; the match to TRBD1 covers 7 bases. Trimming removed 8 bases from V and 5 bases from J; junction bases left unmatched: 3. The CDR3 covers 12 residues. Germline V gene data show CDR1 as LNHDA and CDR2 as SQIVND (reference sequence). This CDR3 is CASRQGDQPQHF. In nucleotides, the CDR3 is TGTGCCAGTCGACAGGGAGATCAGCCCCAGCATTTT.

This clone showed up just a few times. The genes are TRBV27 and TRBJ1-6; perhaps TRBD1 as D (5 bases). V was pared by 3 bases and J by 1 base, with 25 bases between. This CDR3 is built from 21 residues. Germline assignment: CDR1 MNHEY and CDR2 SMNVEV (reference sequence). The DNA of the CDR3 is TGTGCCAGCAGTTTCGGGACCTCCGGTCGGGGGTATCGTTCCTATAATTCACCCCTCCACTTT. Translating gives CASSFGTSGRGYRSYNSPLHF.

The chain carries TRBV6-1 and TRBJ1-2; a possible D gene is TRBD1 (6 bases). V dropped 1 base and J dropped 7 bases, with 10 bases sitting between them. CDR1 is MNHNS, CDR2 SASEGT, per germline. The CDR3 runs to 13 residues. The CDR3 sequence is CASSEDREGGYTF. CDR3 sequence (DNA): TGTGCCAGCAGTGAAGACAGGGAGGGTGGCTACACCTTC.